One sample yielded the 17 T cell receptor beta chains listed below, sequenced in a study of shared clonotypes between healthy human individuals (dated by TCRdb to 2020 to 2021). Preparation of the library involved the immunoSEQ multiplex PCR assay. TCRdb limited this immuneACCESS table to in-frame rearrangements with V and J called. A share of clones is missing; checked studies link under half to unresolved V genes, and the rest is unexplained. In this sample the table shows some 2.1 million clones, roughly 94% of which occur a single time. The ten most abundant clones make up approximately 0.13% of the sample. Material: naive CD4+ T cells sorted from blood. In the paper's terms, the cell subset or site label means: CD45RA+ positively selected. Receptors originate from a man between 18 and 29 years old in good health.

V and J are TRBV7-9 and TRBJ2-7; D remains ambiguous. V was trimmed by 2 bases and J by 0 bases, leaving 5 bases between them. The CDR3 has 13 residues. Germline CDR1 reads SEHNR; CDR2 reads FQNEAQ (reference sequence). CDR3 sequence (DNA): TGTGCCAGCAGCTTAACCACCTCCTACGAGCAGTACTTC. The encoded protein is CASSLTTSYEQYF.

This clone was counted only a few times. V is TRBV5-6 and J is TRBJ1-5; 8 bases are a match to TRBD1. The trim removed 4 bases at V and 2 bases at J, leaving 5 bases unmatched. The CDR3 loop spans 15 amino acids. CDR1 is SGHDT, CDR2 YYEEEE, per germline. The CDR3 loop reads CASSTQGAGNQPQHF. The CDR3 bases are TGTGCCAGCAGCACGCAGGGGGCGGGCAATCAGCCCCAGCATTTT.

About this clone: This sequence may be a read error, since a much larger clone differs from it by one base. Other nucleotide sequences in the sample specify the same CDR3. The V and J genes are TRBV27 and TRBJ1-5; a weak D match, TRBD1 (6 bases). Trimming removed 5 bases from V and 4 bases from J, with 15 bases in between. The CDR3 is 15 amino acids. Germline V gene lookup returns CDR1 MNHEY and CDR2 SMNVEV (reference sequence). This chain's CDR3 is CASSLGAGGNQPQHF. The CDR3 bases are TGTGCCAGCAGTCTGGGGGCGGGGGGAAATCAGCCCCAGCATTTT.

The chain links TRBV7-2 to TRBJ2-3, with a tentative D call TRBD2 (5 bases). The V end was cut by 4 bases, the J end by 9 bases, with 17 bases between. The CDR3 has 14 amino acids. Germline CDR1 and CDR2: SGHTA and FQGNSA. The CDR3 DNA is TGTGCCAGCAGCTACTTCCCACTACTAGAAACGCAGTATTTT. This translates into CASSYFPLLETQYF.

In nucleotides, the CDR3 is TGTGCCAGCAGTGAAGGGATAGGGCAGGGAACTGAAAAACTGTTTTTT. Protein product: CASSEGIGQGTEKLFF. The rearrangement joins TRBV6-1 to TRBJ1-4; a weak D match, TRBD1 (5 bases). Trimming cost V 1 base and J 7 bases, with 16 bases left between them. This CDR3 is built from 16 residues. The germline V gene has CDR1 MNHNS and CDR2 SASEGT.

V usage is TRBV14 and J usage is TRBJ1-5, with a tentative D call TRBD1 (6 bases). Germline V gene sequence: CDR1 SGHDN, CDR2 FVKESK. The CDR3 loop spans 13 amino acids. Trimming stripped 4 bases from V and 8 bases from J, with 12 bases between. CDR3 sequence: CASSPGDGEPQHF. CDR3 coding DNA: TGTGCCAGCAGCCCAGGGGATGGGGAGCCCCAGCATTTT.

The rearrangement links TRBV11-3 to TRBJ2-5, with D maybe TRBD1 (6 bases). This CDR3 is built from 13 residues. V was trimmed by 5 bases and J by 4 bases, leaving 11 bases between them. From germline, CDR1 is SGHNT and CDR2 YENEEA. DNA of the CDR3: TGTGCCAGCAGCCAGGACAGCCTAGAGACCCAGTACTTC. It codes for CASSQDSLETQYF.

The chain joins TRBV7-9 to TRBJ1-1, with a tentative D call TRBD1 (5 bases). Deletions cut 3 bases from V and 5 bases from J, with 16 bases between. From germline, CDR1 is SEHNR and CDR2 FQNEAQ (reference sequence). This CDR3 is 15 amino acids long. The CDR3 nucleotides read TGTGCCAGCAGCTTCCTCCGGACACCCGTGACTGAAGCTTTCTTT. This gives the protein CASSFLRTPVTEAFF.

The rearrangement uses TRBV21-1 and TRBJ2-3; TRBD1, the table's D call, lacks a check against the DNA. TRBV21-1 is assigned pseudogene status. The CDR3 has 17 amino acids. The CDR3 DNA follows: TGTGCCAGCAGCAAAGGAGGTAACAGGGATTTCACAGATACGCAGTATTTT. This encodes CASSKGGNRDFTDTQYF.

The genes are TRBV28 and TRBJ1-5; 7 positions match TRBD1. The CDR3 is made up of 18 amino acids. J was trimmed by 7 bases and V by 3 bases; bases with no gene match: 18. Germline loops: CDR1 MDHEN, CDR2 SYDVKM. CDR3 sequence: CASSFSTMTGQLSQPQHF. The CDR3 bases are TGTGCCAGCAGTTTCTCCACCATGACAGGGCAATTATCCCAGCCCCAGCATTTT.

DNA of the CDR3: TGCGCCAGCAGCCACGGACAGTCGTCAGGAAACACCATATATTTT. The encoded protein is CASSHGQSSGNTIYF. V and J are TRBV4-1 and TRBJ1-3, with a possible D match to TRBD1 (6 bases). Germline V gene data show CDR1 as MGHRA and CDR2 as YSYEKL. CDR3 length: 15 residues. V lost 3 bases to trimming and J lost 4 bases, with 13 bases between them.

The chain carries TRBV6-6 and TRBJ1-5, with 8 bases matching TRBD1. The CDR3 sequence is 15 residues long. Germline lookup yields CDR1 MNHNY and CDR2 SVGAGI (reference sequence). The trim removed 6 bases at V and 3 bases at J, leaving 7 bases unmatched. CDR3 sequence: CASSLGQGTNQPQHF. The CDR3 DNA follows: TGTGCCAGCAGCCTAGGACAGGGAACCAATCAGCCCCAGCATTTT.

CDR3 DNA: TGTGCCAGTCAGGACAGCTTGAACACTGAAGCTTTCTTT. Protein sequence: CASQDSLNTEAFF. V gene TRBV19 combines with J gene TRBJ1-1, with a possible D match to TRBD1 (6 bases). Germline loops: CDR1 LNHDA, CDR2 SQIVND (reference sequence). The CDR3 length is 13 residues. V gave up 8 bases and J gave up 0 bases, with 10 bases separating them.

V usage is TRBV30 and J usage is TRBJ1-2, with D unclear. Germline CDR1 reads GTSNPN; CDR2 reads SVGIG (reference sequence). This CDR3 is built from 15 residues. The V end was cut by 0 bases, the J end by 0 bases, with 11 bases between. The DNA of the CDR3 is TGTGCCTGGAGTGTGGTCGGGAGGACTAACTATGGCTACACCTTC. It is translated as CAWSVVGRTNYGYTF.

CDR3 protein: CASSSAGPKEEKLFF. CDR3 in DNA: TGTGCCAGCAGCTCGGCGGGCCCCAAGGAGGAAAAACTGTTTTTT. The chain has TRBV7-9 and TRBJ1-4; no reliable D call. CDR1 and CDR2 from the germline V gene are SEHNR and FQNEAQ (reference sequence). CDR3 size: 15 residues. V was clipped by 4 bases and J by 8 bases, with 17 bases between them. The full variable domain, in which reference TRBV7-9 and TRBJ1-4 provide the parts outside the CDR3, is DTGVSQNPRHKITKRGQNVTFRCDPISEHNRLYWYRQTLGQGPEFLTYFQNEAQLEKSRLLSDRFSAERPKGSFSTLEIQRTEQGDSAMYLCASSSAGPKEEKLFFGSGTQLSVL.

J is TRBJ2-6 and V is TRBV29-1; D not resolved. This CDR3 is built from 14 residues. Germline CDR1 is SQVTM and CDR2 is ANQGSEA. The V end was cut by 6 bases, the J end by 2 bases, with 11 bases between. The CDR3 DNA is TGCAGCGTACACGAACTGACTGGGGCCAACGTCCTGACTTTC. Amino acid sequence: CSVHELTGANVLTF.

This clone was observed a handful of times. A read error is likely, as this CDR3 ends without the conserved phenylalanine or tryptophan. No DNA is shown, since the ends of the CDR3 on it are uncertain; the CDR3 is the one TCRdb lists. The rearrangement joins TRBV7-7 to TRBJ2-7; TRBD1, the D gene given by the table, was not confirmed from the DNA. Counting both end residues, the CDR3 totals 9 amino acids. Looked up from germline, CDR1 is SSHAT and CDR2 is FNYEAQ (reference sequence). The CDR3 sequence is CASSLDRGT.